Following are 30 T cell receptor beta chains from one sample sequenced in a study of cytomegalovirus exposure and HLA in healthy donors. PCR primers comprised 60 Vbeta and 13 Jbeta primers. TCRdb's table, derived via immunoSEQ multiplex PCR, lists solely in-frame clones and lacks some. The sample lists around 130,000 clones; approximately 81% were seen once. The specimen was PBMCs. The receptor set was obtained from a young man in good health and CMV-seronegative.

This clone was seen ten or more times. The rearrangement links TRBV6-4 to TRBJ2-3; no firm D call. Trimming pared 3 bases from V and 0 bases from J, leaving 7 bases between. Germline assignment: CDR1 MRHNA and CDR2 SNTAGT. The CDR3 is 14 residues long. The CDR3 DNA reads as TGTGCCAGCAGTGAGTCCGGGAGCACAGATACGCAGTATTTT. It specifies CASSESGSTDTQYF.

This clone was observed a single time. This rearrangement joins TRBV5-4 to TRBJ2-2, with 7 nucleotides matching TRBD1. V trimming: 4 bases; J trimming: 2 bases; junction bases outside the gene matches: 11. The CDR3 runs 17 residues. Germline CDR1 reads SGHNT; CDR2 reads YYREEE (reference sequence). In DNA form, the CDR3 reads TGTGCCAGCAGCCTAGGTCTAGGACAGGTTAACACCGGGGAGCTGTTTTTT. This encodes CASSLGLGQVNTGELFF.

This clone was detected only a few times. The CDR3 DNA reads TGTGCCAGCAGTCCCCAAGTCAGGGGGAATCAGCCCCAGCATTTT. This codes for CASSPQVRGNQPQHF. The chain links TRBV6-5 to TRBJ1-5, with TRBD1 matching 7 bases. With V trimmed by 5 bases and J by 4 bases, 8 bases remained unmatched. Germline CDR1 MNHEY, CDR2 SVGAGI. This CDR3 region has 15 residues.

This sequence joins TRBV28 and TRBJ2-7, with 8 positions matching TRBD2. This CDR3 has 17 amino acids. Germline V lookup: CDR1 MDHEN, CDR2 SYDVKM. After removal of 4 bases from V and 4 bases from J, the junction contained 15 bases not matched to a gene. For the CDR3, the DNA is TGTGCCAGCAGTTCCCGGACTAGCTGGAAACTCTTATACGAGCAGTACTTC. It encodes CASSSRTSWKLLYEQYF. Full variable domain (remainder filled in from reference TRBV28 and TRBJ2-7): DVKVTQSSRYLVKRTGEKVFLECVQDMDHENMFWYRQDPGLGLRLIYFSYDVKMKEKGDIPEGYSVSREKKERFSLILESASTNQTSMYLCASSSRTSWKLLYEQYFGPGTRLTVT.

A few counts support this clone. This same CDR3 is encoded by further DNA sequences in the sample. The V and J genes are TRBV5-1 and TRBJ2-3, with 7 bases fitting TRBD2. The V and J ends lost 0 bases and 4 bases, in that order; junction bases with no gene match: 11. In germline, CDR1 is SGHRS, CDR2 YFSETQ. This CDR3 has 17 residues. The CDR3 nucleotides are TGCGCCAGCAGCTTGGCCAGCGGGAAAAAAATTGCAGATACGCAGTATTTT. Translated: CASSLASGKKIADTQYF.

The rearrangement uses TRBV28 and TRBJ1-5; 7 bases align to TRBD1. CDR3 length: 12 amino acids. Germline-derived CDR1 and CDR2 are MDHEN and SYDVKM. V gave up 7 bases and J gave up 5 bases; unmatched junction bases: 2. The CDR3 is CASIGTDQPQHF. The DNA for the CDR3 is TGTGCCAGCATTGGGACAGATCAGCCCCAGCATTTT.

This clone was counted once. This chain connects TRBV28 to TRBJ2-2; TRBD2 agrees at 11 bases. The germline CDR1 and CDR2 sequences are MDHEN and SYDVKM. There are 14 residues in the CDR3. With V trimmed by 6 bases and J by 9 bases, 6 bases remained unmatched. In nucleotides, the CDR3 is TGTGCCAGCAGACTAGCGGGAGTGGGTTGGGAGCTGTTTTTT. Encoded protein: CASRLAGVGWELFF. Using reference TRBV28 and TRBJ2-2 for the parts outside the CDR3, the full variable domain is DVKVTQSSRYLVKRTGEKVFLECVQDMDHENMFWYRQDPGLGLRLIYFSYDVKMKEKGDIPEGYSVSREKKERFSLILESASTNQTSMYLCASRLAGVGWELFFGEGSRLTVL.

The CDR3 sequence: CASSPRTGAGYTF. The CDR3 DNA follows: TGTGCCAGTAGTCCCCGGACAGGCGCTGGCTACACCTTC. The chain carries TRBV19 and TRBJ1-2, with 7 bases fitting TRBD1. The CDR3 is 13 amino acids. J was trimmed by 7 bases and V by 5 bases; bases with no gene match: 7. Germline V CDR1 and CDR2: LNHDA, SQIVND (reference sequence).

The chain couples TRBV6-5 to TRBJ2-2; 8 bases are shared with TRBD1. This CDR3 has 16 residues. The germline gives CDR1 MNHEY, CDR2 SVGAGI. Trimming cost V 2 bases and J 5 bases; bases outside gene matches: 7. CDR3 DNA: TGTGCCAGCAGTTACGGACAGGGTGGGTGGACCGGGGAGCTGTTTTTT. Amino acids: CASSYGQGGWTGELFF.

For this clone: The junction departs from germline at one end; a sequencing error may be responsible. The gene calls are TRBV6-4 and TRBJ2-7, with 10 bases that match TRBD2. Germline values: CDR1 MRHNA, CDR2 SNTAGT. The CDR3 has 17 amino acids. The CDR3 DNA is TGTGTCAGCAGTGACCCCAGAGCGGGAGGGGTCTTATACGAGCAGTACTTC. Its translation is CVSSDPRAGGVLYEQYF.

The chain uses TRBV6-6 and TRBJ1-2, with a weak D call TRBD1 (5 bases). Germline V CDR1 and CDR2: MNHNY, SVGAGI (reference sequence). Deletions cut 0 bases from V and 6 bases from J, with 8 bases between. The CDR3 has 13 amino acids. CDR3 sequence: CASSYSGEDGYTF. In nucleotides, the CDR3 is TGTGCCAGCAGTTACTCGGGGGAGGATGGCTACACCTTC.

The chain joins TRBV7-7 to TRBJ2-5; 8 nucleotides align to TRBD2. The germline gives CDR1 SSHAT, CDR2 FNYEAQ (reference sequence). The CDR3 runs to 13 residues. V shed 3 bases, J shed 6 bases, and the junction held 3 bases outside the gene matches. The CDR3 bases are TGTGCCAGCAGCTTTGAGCGGGAGCAGACCCAGTACTTC. Amino acids: CASSFEREQTQYF.

This chain connects TRBV18 to TRBJ2-7; 9 nucleotides line up with TRBD1. J was trimmed by 0 bases and V by 4 bases; bases with no gene match: 4. CDR3 size: 15 residues. The V gene's germline CDR1 is KGHSH and CDR2 LQKENI. The CDR3: CASSLTGGGSYEQYF. The CDR3 region has the DNA TGTGCCAGCTCACTGACAGGGGGGGGCTCCTACGAGCAGTACTTC.

The V and J genes are TRBV6-5 and TRBJ1-1, with D uncertain. CDR3 size: 14 residues. Germline V CDR1 and CDR2: MNHEY, SVGAGI. Trimming stripped 3 bases from V and 3 bases from J, with 11 bases between. DNA of the CDR3: TGTGCCAGCAGTTATTGGCAGGAAGACACTGAAGCTTTCTTT. Protein: CASSYWQEDTEAFF.

This rearrangement joins TRBV7-9 to TRBJ1-1; TRBD1 might be the D (5 bases). The CDR3 consists of 15 residues. The ends were cut back, 5 bases at V and 2 bases at J, with 15 bases in the middle. The germline CDR1 and CDR2 sequences are SEHNR and FQNEAQ (reference sequence). Here the CDR3 DNA reads TGTGCCAGCAGCCACCGAACAGGACAAAACACTGAAGCTTTCTTT. Encoded protein: CASSHRTGQNTEAFF.

This clone has just a few counts. This chain uses TRBV7-8 with TRBJ1-2; D may be TRBD1 (6 bases). The CDR3 contains 15 residues. The V and J ends lost 2 bases and 6 bases respectively, with 16 bases between them. Germline assignment: CDR1 SGHVS and CDR2 FQNEAQ. The CDR3 bases are TGTGCCAGCAGCTTACCCCCCCGGACAGAGGATGGCTACACCTTC. This gives the protein CASSLPPRTEDGYTF.

The rearrangement joins TRBV28 to TRBJ1-2; the D is unclear. V gave up 7 bases and J gave up 4 bases, with 10 bases separating them. This CDR3 region has 12 residues. CDR1 MDHEN and CDR2 SYDVKM come from the germline V gene. This CDR3 is CASTAGLYGYTF. In nucleotides, the CDR3 is TGTGCCAGCACGGCAGGACTCTATGGCTACACCTTC.

This clone was observed a single time. The chain uses TRBV11-1 and TRBJ2-3; 8 bases line up with TRBD1. This CDR3 is built from 12 residues. The ends lost 6 bases at V and 10 bases at J; junction bases unmatched: 6. Germline V gives CDR1 SGHAT, CDR2 FQDESV (reference sequence). The CDR3 is CASSNQDRAQYF. The CDR3 DNA follows: TGTGCCAGCAGTAACCAGGACAGGGCGCAGTATTTT.

This chain uses TRBV30 with TRBJ2-5, with 7 bases fitting TRBD1. The CDR3 length is 15 residues. V dropped 0 bases and J dropped 5; count of bases not matched to a gene: 9. Germline V gives CDR1 GTSNPN, CDR2 SVGIG (reference sequence). Here the CDR3 DNA reads TGTGCCTGGAGTGTACTAGGGGGCAGGAGTGAGACCCAGTACTTC. Translating it yields CAWSVLGGRSETQYF. Complete variable domain (other parts from reference TRBV30 and TRBJ2-5): SQTIHQWPATLVQPVGSPLSLECTVEGTSNPNLYWYRQAAGRGLQLLFYSVGIGQISSEVPQNLSASRPQDRQFILSSKKLLLSDSGFYLCAWSVLGGRSETQYFGPGTRLLVL.

This clone was counted only a few times. This sequence joins TRBV7-2 and TRBJ1-5; D is unresolved. The ends were cut back, 4 bases at V and 4 bases at J, with 5 bases in the middle. The CDR3 consists of 12 residues. The V gene's germline CDR1 is SGHTA and CDR2 FQGNSA. The CDR3 DNA follows: TGTGCCAGCAGCTCCCCTAATCAGCCCCAGCATTTT. This encodes CASSSPNQPQHF.

V usage is TRBV28 and J usage is TRBJ1-6; the D gene is possibly TRBD1 (5 bases). The CDR3 covers 16 residues. The germline V gene encodes CDR1 MDHEN and CDR2 SYDVKM. Trimming cost V 5 bases and J 3 bases, with 14 bases left between them. CDR3 sequence: CASSIPRESYNSPLHF. For the CDR3, the DNA is TGTGCCAGCAGTATCCCCAGGGAAAGCTATAATTCACCCCTCCACTTT.

DNA for the CDR3: TGTGCCAGCAGTGTAGACAGGGTTGGGACCGGGGAGCTGTTTTTT. This translates into CASSVDRVGTGELFF. This chain joins TRBV28 and TRBJ2-2; 7 bases are shared with TRBD1. V was pared by 5 bases and J by 5 bases, with 8 bases of the junction left unmatched. The CDR3 runs 15 residues. CDR1 MDHEN and CDR2 SYDVKM come from the germline V gene.

V usage is TRBV6-5 and J usage is TRBJ1-1; unclear D gene. V lost 6 bases to trimming and J lost 6 bases, with 8 bases between them. Germline V gene data show CDR1 as MNHEY and CDR2 as SVGAGI. This CDR3 comprises 11 residues. The CDR3 DNA reads as TGTGCCAGCAGACGTGAGGCTGAAGCTTTCTTT. This gives the protein CASRREAEAFF.

J is TRBJ1-2 and V is TRBV9; 8 bases fit TRBD1. Germline lookup yields CDR1 SGDLS and CDR2 YYNGEE. With 0 bases clipped from V and 4 bases from J, the junction kept 5 bases outside the gene matches. The CDR3 is made up of 15 amino acids. Written as DNA, the CDR3 is TGTGCCAGCAGCGTAGGGGGACAGGACCCCTATGGCTACACCTTC. Protein: CASSVGGQDPYGYTF.

This chain connects TRBV9 to TRBJ2-7; 7 nucleotides agree with TRBD1. In germline, CDR1 is SGDLS, CDR2 YYNGEE. The CDR3 consists of 15 residues. Trimming took 4 bases from V and 4 from J; bases not matched to a gene: 11. CDR3 in DNA: TGTGCCAGCAGCCCTCACAAGGGACAGAGTTACGAGCAGTACGTC. Translated, it gives CASSPHKGQSYEQYV.

This sequence joins TRBV9 and TRBJ1-4; possibly TRBD1 for D (6 bases). Germline V gene sequence: CDR1 SGDLS, CDR2 YYNGEE. With 1 base removed from V and 8 bases from J, the gap between germline ends came to 21 bases. This CDR3 spans 17 amino acids. The CDR3 region has the DNA TGTGCCAGCAGCGTACACTCCCAAACAGGGATTGGCGAAAAACTGTTTTTT. Translated: CASSVHSQTGIGEKLFF.

The chain couples TRBV27 to TRBJ1-1; a weak D match, TRBD1 (6 bases). Germline CDR1 is MNHEY and CDR2 is SMNVEV (reference sequence). V lost 2 bases and J lost 1, with 8 bases in between. The CDR3 has 14 residues. CDR3 nucleotides: TGTGCCAGCAGTTTAGGGGGGGCGAACACTGAAGCTTTCTTT. Translating it yields CASSLGGANTEAFF.

The rearrangement links TRBV14 to TRBJ1-1; D ambiguous. V was shortened by 2 bases and J by 0 bases, with 10 bases between the two germline ends. The CDR3 runs 15 residues. Germline values: CDR1 SGHDN, CDR2 FVKESK. Here the CDR3 reads CASSQSVFMNTEAFF. In DNA form, the CDR3 reads TGTGCCAGCAGCCAATCGGTGTTCATGAACACTGAAGCTTTCTTT.

With respect to this clone: The same CDR3 can be traced to other DNA sequences in this sample. The rearrangement uses TRBV9 and TRBJ2-7, with 8 bases aligning to TRBD2. V trimming: 2 bases; J trimming: 2 bases; junction bases outside the gene matches: 9. Germline assignment: CDR1 SGDLS and CDR2 YYNGEE. The CDR3 length is 16 residues. CDR3 in amino acids: CASSVSRLAQTYEQYF. The DNA for the CDR3 is TGTGCCAGCAGCGTCTCCCGACTAGCGCAGACCTACGAGCAGTACTTC.

V usage is TRBV7-3 and J usage is TRBJ2-2; TRBD1 aligns across 11 bases. The CDR3 extends over 15 amino acids. Germline CDR1 is SGHTA and CDR2 is FQGTGA. Trimming took 5 bases from V and 4 from J; bases not matched to a gene: 3. CDR3 sequence (DNA): TGTGCCAGCAGCCCCGGGACAGGGGGCACCGGGGAGCTGTTTTTT. It codes for CASSPGTGGTGELFF.